These 30 T cell receptor beta chains originate from one sample sequenced in a study of shared clonotypes between healthy human individuals. Data came from immunoSEQ multiplex PCR; TCRdb stores just in-frame clones and leaves some out. This sample has some 1.5 million clones, with roughly 96% found just once. The sequencing input was naive CD4+ T cells sorted from blood. Documented subset: CD45RA+ positively selected. These receptors all come from a young man in good health.

The rearrangement links TRBV2 to TRBJ1-3; D gene ambiguous. Germline V gene sequence: CDR1 SNHLY, CDR2 FYNNEI. This CDR3 spans 15 amino acids. The V end was cut by 4 bases, the J end by 0 bases, with 10 bases between. The CDR3 loop reads CASSGSRTSGNTIYF. The CDR3 DNA reads TGTGCCAGCAGTGGGTCAAGGACCTCTGGAAACACCATATATTTT.

The chain is built from TRBV4-3 and TRBJ1-4; possible D gene TRBD1, 6 bases. Trimming shortened V by 4 bases and J by 3 bases, and 12 bases separated the two germline ends. Germline V gene lookup returns CDR1 LGHNA and CDR2 YSLEER. CDR3 length equals 15 residues. The CDR3 bases are TGCGCCAGCAGCCCATCAGGGGCGTCTAATGAAAAACTGTTTTTT. Translating gives CASSPSGASNEKLFF.

This clone was observed a single time. The chain couples TRBV5-8 to TRBJ1-1, with no clear D. V shed 4 bases and J shed 1 base, with 11 bases lying between them. This CDR3 has 14 residues. Germline V gene data show CDR1 as SGHTS and CDR2 as YDEGEE. This chain's CDR3 is CASSSPGQNTEAFF. CDR3 nucleotide sequence: TGTGCCAGCAGCAGTCCGGGCCAGAACACTGAAGCTTTCTTT.

J is TRBJ2-7 and V is TRBV27, with TRBD1 identical over 7 bases. The V and J ends lost 4 bases and 0 bases, in that order; junction bases with no gene match: 9. The germline V gene encodes CDR1 MNHEY and CDR2 SMNVEV (reference sequence). The CDR3 covers 16 residues. This CDR3 reads CASSSRQGGRSYEQYF. DNA of the CDR3: TGTGCCAGCAGTTCTCGACAGGGCGGACGCTCCTACGAGCAGTACTTC.

The chain is built from TRBV28 and TRBJ1-5, with 8 positions matching TRBD1. Germline loops: CDR1 MDHEN, CDR2 SYDVKM. The CDR3 extends over 13 amino acids. V was clipped by 7 bases and J by 4 bases; unmatched bases: 3. CDR3 DNA sequence: TGTGCCAGCACCGGGGACAGGAATCAGCCCCAGCATTTT. Protein: CASTGDRNQPQHF.

Of note for this clone: Other DNA sequences in the same sample also yield this CDR3. This chain links TRBV5-1 with TRBJ2-2; D uncertain. Germline CDR1 SGHRS, CDR2 YFSETQ. Trimming removed 0 bases from V and 6 bases from J, with 12 bases in between. This CDR3 comprises 15 residues. Written as DNA, the CDR3 is TGCGCCAGCAGCTTGGTCACTGGCAGTCCCGGGGAGCTGTTTTTT. Protein: CASSLVTGSPGELFF.

J is TRBJ2-7 and V is TRBV28, with unresolved D. V was trimmed by 2 bases and J by 2 bases, leaving 7 bases between them. Looked up from germline, CDR1 is MDHEN and CDR2 is SYDVKM. The CDR3 sequence is 13 residues long. CDR3 sequence reads: CASSLRVPYEQYF. In DNA form, the CDR3 reads TGTGCCAGCAGTTTAAGGGTTCCCTACGAGCAGTACTTC. Combining the CDR3 with reference TRBV28 and TRBJ2-7 gives the whole variable domain DVKVTQSSRYLVKRTGEKVFLECVQDMDHENMFWYRQDPGLGLRLIYFSYDVKMKEKGDIPEGYSVSREKKERFSLILESASTNQTSMYLCASSLRVPYEQYFGPGTRLTVT.

There are a few counts of this clone. The gene calls are TRBV28 and TRBJ2-1; D is unresolved. Germline CDR1 and CDR2: MDHEN and SYDVKM. Trimming pared 2 bases from V and 5 bases from J, leaving 7 bases between. The CDR3 has 13 residues. CDR3 DNA sequence: TGTGCCAGCAGTTTAGTTTTCAACAATGAGCAGTTCTTC. It translates to CASSLVFNNEQFF.

In the case of this clone: The sample has other DNA sequences that encode this CDR3 too. This sequence joins TRBV30 and TRBJ1-2; D call uncertain. CDR1 is GTSNPN, CDR2 SVGIG, per germline (reference sequence). The CDR3 length is 10 residues. V was clipped by 5 bases and J by 5 bases, with 6 bases between them. In DNA, the CDR3 is TGTGCCTGGGGCGGGTATGGCTACACCTTC. Its protein product is CAWGGYGYTF.

This chain uses TRBV4-1 with TRBJ2-7, with 9 nucleotides matching TRBD2. Germline CDR1 reads MGHRA; CDR2 reads YSYEKL. This CDR3 has 16 residues. Unmatched junction bases numbered 8, after V lost 0 bases and J lost 5 bases. The CDR3 DNA follows: TGCGCCAGCAGCCAAGATAGCCTAGCGGGACGGGACGAGCAGTACTTC. Translation: CASSQDSLAGRDEQYF.

V and J are TRBV4-1 and TRBJ2-7, with 7 bases identical to TRBD1. V lost 4 bases, J lost 0 bases, and 0 bases stayed unmatched. Germline CDR1 reads MGHRA; CDR2 reads YSYEKL. The CDR3 spans 13 residues. CDR3 residues: CASSRDSSYEQYF. The CDR3 DNA follows: TGCGCCAGCAGCCGGGACAGCTCCTACGAGCAGTACTTC.

The rearrangement uses TRBV7-6 and TRBJ2-1, with D tentatively TRBD2 (6 bases). The CDR3 contains 13 residues. Per the germline V gene, CDR1 is SGHVS and CDR2 is FNYEAQ. The V and J ends lost 2 bases and 10 bases respectively, with 12 bases between them. The CDR3 loop reads CASSLTLAEEQFF. Here the CDR3 DNA reads TGTGCCAGCAGCTTAACTTTAGCGGAAGAGCAGTTCTTC.

This chain joins TRBV7-9 and TRBJ2-5; D unclear. From germline, CDR1 is SEHNR and CDR2 FQNEAQ (reference sequence). The CDR3 totals 17 residues. Trimming removed 2 bases from V and 0 bases from J, with 16 bases in between. CDR3 sequence: CASSLPRTRIDQETQYF. CDR3 DNA: TGTGCCAGCAGCTTACCCCGTACAAGGATTGACCAAGAGACCCAGTACTTC.

This CDR3 is CASRARGRASYEQYF. CDR3 DNA: TGTGCCAGTAGGGCTCGGGGGAGGGCCTCCTACGAGCAGTACTTC. The chain employs TRBV19 and TRBJ2-7; 7 bases match TRBD2. The CDR3 is made up of 15 amino acids. J was trimmed by 0 bases and V by 6 bases; bases with no gene match: 8. CDR1 is LNHDA and CDR2 is SQIVND in the germline V gene (reference sequence).

The gene calls are TRBV30 and TRBJ2-1; the match to TRBD2 covers 9 bases. The germline V gene encodes CDR1 GTSNPN and CDR2 SVGIG (reference sequence). J was trimmed by 8 bases and V by 5 bases; bases with no gene match: 10. The CDR3 loop spans 14 amino acids. The CDR3 spells CAWDRLAGGDEQFF. The CDR3 coding sequence is TGTGCCTGGGATCGCTTGGCGGGAGGGGATGAGCAGTTCTTC.

A word on this clone: This sample also contains other DNA sequences that code for the same CDR3. The genes are TRBV7-2 and TRBJ1-1; D may be TRBD1 (6 bases). CDR3 length: 13 amino acids. Germline V gene lookup returns CDR1 SGHTA and CDR2 FQGNSA. Trimming pared 1 base from V and 3 bases from J, leaving 6 bases between. CDR3 nucleotide sequence: TGTGCCAGCAGCTTAGAGGGGGACACTGAAGCTTTCTTT. Protein sequence: CASSLEGDTEAFF.

The chain uses TRBV9 and TRBJ2-1; 8 bases align to TRBD2. This CDR3 is built from 17 residues. The germline V gene has CDR1 SGDLS and CDR2 YYNGEE. After removal of 2 bases from V and 2 bases from J, the junction contained 9 bases not matched to a gene. The CDR3 protein is CASSVNGRGLAYNEQFF. For the CDR3, the DNA is TGTGCCAGCAGCGTGAATGGTCGGGGACTAGCCTACAATGAGCAGTTCTTC.

The chain has TRBV5-5 and TRBJ2-7, with D possibly being TRBD2 (5 bases). Germline V lookup: CDR1 SGHKS, CDR2 YYEKEE (reference sequence). CDR3 length equals 14 residues. V lost 4 bases and J 4 bases, leaving 15 bases between the germline ends. This CDR3 is CASSLGEPAYEQYF. The DNA of the CDR3 is TGTGCCAGCAGCCTCGGGGAGCCCGCTTACGAGCAGTACTTC.

The chain recombines TRBV9 with TRBJ2-5, with no clear D. CDR3 length: 15 residues. CDR1 SGDLS and CDR2 YYNGEE come from the germline V gene. V gave up 0 bases and J gave up 1 base, with 10 bases separating them. CDR3 DNA: TGTGCCAGCAGCGTAGTAGGAGTGCGCCAAGAGACCCAGTACTTC. Residues: CASSVVGVRQETQYF.

The chain recombines TRBV19 with TRBJ2-7, with a tentative D call TRBD1 (5 bases). V shed 4 bases and J shed 3 bases, with 25 bases lying between them. The CDR3 runs to 18 residues. Germline values: CDR1 LNHDA, CDR2 SQIVND (reference sequence). CDR3 DNA: TGTGCCAGTAGTACGAGGCTCGTCGCGGCAGGGTCTGACTACGAGCAGTACTTC. Its translation: CASSTRLVAAGSDYEQYF.

This clone has only one observation. The chain uses TRBV5-1 and TRBJ2-1; D may be TRBD2 (5 bases). The CDR3 has 15 amino acids. V lost 4 bases and J 2 bases, leaving 13 bases between the germline ends. Per germline, CDR1 SGHRS and CDR2 YFSETQ. CDR3 protein: CASSLTRAAYNEQFF. CDR3 bases: TGCGCCAGCAGCCTGACGAGGGCGGCCTACAATGAGCAGTTCTTC.

This clone was counted a single time. The CDR3 DNA sequence: TGCGCCAGCAGTGAGTCGCCAGGGCTAGCCAAAAACATTCAGTACTTC. It yields the protein CASSESPGLAKNIQYF. This chain uses TRBV10-1 with TRBJ2-4, with D possibly TRBD1 on 5 matching bases. Germline values: CDR1 WNHNN, CDR2 SYGVQD (reference sequence). The CDR3 has 16 residues. Trimming left V 0 bases short and J 0 bases short, with 9 bases between.

CDR3 protein: CASSSPLAVAFF. CDR3 DNA sequence: TGTGCCAGCAGTTCTCCCTTGGCGGTGGCTTTCTTT. The V and J genes are TRBV6-5 and TRBJ1-1, with D unresolved. Germline V CDR1 and CDR2: MNHEY, SVGAGI. The CDR3 is 12 residues long. V lost 4 bases, J lost 11 bases, and 14 bases lay in between.

V and J are TRBV7-3 and TRBJ2-1, with 11 bases matching TRBD2. Trimming removed 2 bases from V and 4 bases from J; junction bases left unmatched: 7. The length of the CDR3 is 17 residues. The V gene's germline CDR1 is SGHTA and CDR2 FQGTGA. The CDR3 DNA sequence: TGTGCCAGCAGCTTAGGGGTAGCGGGAGGGTTGTACAATGAGCAGTTCTTC. This codes for CASSLGVAGGLYNEQFF.

The chain has TRBV18 and TRBJ2-3; a weak D match, TRBD2 (6 bases). V was clipped by 3 bases and J by 4 bases, with 14 bases between them. CDR1 and CDR2 from the germline V gene are KGHSH and LQKENI. The CDR3 is 15 amino acids. The CDR3 protein is CASSPLARDADTQYF. Here the CDR3 DNA reads TGTGCCAGCTCACCCCTGGCGCGGGACGCAGATACGCAGTATTTT.

The chain recombines TRBV11-2 with TRBJ2-1, with 12 bases identical to TRBD2. Per the germline V gene, CDR1 is SGHAT and CDR2 is FQNNGV. V lost 6 bases to trimming and J lost 13 bases; unmatched junction nucleotides: 10. CDR3 length: 14 residues. The CDR3 loop reads CASRQLAGGGEQFF. As DNA, the CDR3 is TGTGCCAGCAGACAGCTAGCGGGAGGGGGGGAACAGTTCTTC.

The V and J genes are TRBV25-1 and TRBJ2-3; no definite D call. The CDR3 contains 14 residues. Germline-derived CDR1 and CDR2 are MGHDK and SYGVNS. V lost 2 bases, J lost 4 bases, and 10 bases lay in between. The CDR3 sequence: CASSERGRADTQYF. The CDR3, as DNA: TGTGCCAGCAGTGAAAGAGGACGGGCAGATACGCAGTATTTT. The whole variable domain, remainder taken from reference TRBV25-1 and TRBJ2-3, is EADIYQTPRYLVIGTGKKITLECSQTMGHDKMYWYQQDPGMELHLIHYSYGVNSTEKGDLSSESTVSRIRTEHFPLTLESARPSHTSQYLCASSERGRADTQYFGPGTRLTVL.

Here the CDR3 DNA reads TGTGCCAGCTCACCTCGGGGTGAAAGGGACACCTTC. Translated: CASSPRGERDTF. V is TRBV18 and J is TRBJ1-2; the D is unclear. In germline, CDR1 is KGHSH, CDR2 LQKENI. V dropped 3 bases and J dropped 12 bases, with 14 bases sitting between them. This CDR3 contains 12 residues.

This rearrangement joins TRBV19 to TRBJ1-5; D not resolved. This CDR3 contains 13 residues. Trimming removed 2 bases from V and 10 bases from J, with 12 bases in between. Germline V gives CDR1 LNHDA, CDR2 SQIVND (reference sequence). The CDR3 nucleotides are TGTGCCAGTAGTATAACCTCTTTTGGACCCCAGCATTTT. It encodes CASSITSFGPQHF.

The chain joins TRBV19 to TRBJ2-5; weak D call: TRBD2 (6 bases). V lost 9 bases and J lost 5, with 16 bases in between. This CDR3 has 13 residues. Germline CDR1 LNHDA, CDR2 SQIVND (reference sequence). DNA for the CDR3: TGTGCCAGCGACGGAGGGGCGAGGGAGACCCAGTACTTC. Its protein product is CASDGGARETQYF. Together with reference TRBV19 and TRBJ2-5, the CDR3 gives the full variable domain: DGGITQSPKYLFRKEGQNVTLSCEQNLNHDAMYWYRQDPGQGLRLIYYSQIVNDFQKGDIAEGYSVSREKKESFPLTVTSAQKNPTAFYLCASDGGARETQYFGPGTRLLVL.